This is a list of T cell receptor beta chains from one sample in a study of CD8+ T cells in alopecia areata. TCRdb keeps only in-frame clones here, not all; method: immunoSEQ multiplex PCR. This repertoire shows about 110,000 clones, approximately 59% found once; its top ten account for roughly 20%. Source material: CD8+ T cells sorted from blood. These receptors all come from a human donor in good health. Each CDR3 is given with its conserved first and last residue. A D gene is named only where the DNA matches it firmly. The size field is filled for only some rows; it gives once, few, many or a size class.

clone size	V gene	D gene	J gene	CDR3 DNA	CDR3 protein
NA	TRBV6-1	NA	TRBJ2-3	TGTGCCAGCAGTGGAACGGGACCCGGGGATACGCAGTATTTT	CASSGTGPGDTQYF
NA	TRBV6-5	NA	TRBJ2-7	TGTGCCAGCAGTTCCGGGGACCCAGAATCGCTCGAGCAGTACTTC	CASSSGDPESLEQYF
NA	TRBV29-1	NA	TRBJ2-7	TGCAGCGTTCCCGTCGGCTACGAGCAGTACTTC	CSVPVGYEQYF
NA	TRBV19	NA	TRBJ2-2	TGTGCCAGTAGTATCGACTTCAACACCGGGGAGCTGTTTTTT	CASSIDFNTGELFF
NA	TRBV13	TRBD2	TRBJ2-6	TGTGCCAGCAGCTACACTAGCGGGGAGTATTACTCTGGGGCCAACGTCCTGACTTTC	CASSYTSGEYYSGANVLTF
few	TRBV28	NA	TRBJ2-7	TGTGCCAGCAGTTTTCGGGCGGCGACGACAGAGTTCTACGAGCAGTACTTC	CASSFRAATTEFYEQYF
NA	TRBV6-1	TRBD2	TRBJ2-1	TGTGCCAGCAGCCGCGGACTAGCGAGGTTAGAGGAGCAGTTCTTC	CASSRGLARLEEQFF
NA	TRBV10-3	NA	TRBJ1-3	TGTGCCATCAGTGTAAGACGCACCGGCTCTGGAAACACCATATATTTT	CAISVRRTGSGNTIYF
NA	TRBV27	NA	TRBJ2-7	TGTGCCAGCACCTTGGGTTACGAGCAGTACTTC	CASTLGYEQYF
once	TRBV30	TRBD2	TRBJ2-3	TGTGCCTGGAGTCACGGTAGCGGGGGCATCACAGATACGCAGTATTTT	CAWSHGSGGITDTQYF
few	TRBV7-6	NA	TRBJ2-7	TGTGCCAGCAGCTTAGAATTTGGCAGGGTCTACGAGCAGTACTTC	CASSLEFGRVYEQYF
few	TRBV2	NA	TRBJ1-1	TGTGCCAGCAGTCCCAGGGGCACTGAAGCTTTCTTT	CASSPRGTEAFF
NA	TRBV6-5	NA	TRBJ2-2	TGTGCCAGCGGAGGCCCAGGGTACACCGGGGAGCTGTTTTTT	CASGGPGYTGELFF
NA	TRBV13	NA	TRBJ1-6	TGTGCCAGCAGCCCCTCTTTCGTTTCACCCCTCCACTTT	CASSPSFVSPLHF
NA	TRBV15	TRBD2	TRBJ2-1	TGTGCCACCAGCACCGGGGGGGCCGGTGAGCAGTTCTTC	CATSTGGAGEQFF
few	TRBV25-1	NA	TRBJ2-3	TGTGCCAGCAGTGACCAGAGCACAGATACGCAGTATTTT	CASSDQSTDTQYF
few	TRBV6-1	NA	TRBJ1-5	TGTGCCAGCAGTGCAACCCCCGGCGATAGCAATCAGCCCCAGCATTTT	CASSATPGDSNQPQHF
NA	TRBV5-1	NA	TRBJ1-2	TGCGCCAGCAGCTATATAACAGGGCAGGGAGGCTACACCTTC	CASSYITGQGGYTF
few	TRBV7-9	TRBD2	TRBJ2-2	TGTGCCAGCAGCCGTACCCATCCGGGACTACCCGTCACCGGGGAGCTGTTTTTT	CASSRTHPGLPVTGELFF
few	TRBV9	NA	TRBJ1-2	TGTGCCAGCAGCGTAGAGGACAGCTATGGCTACACCTTC	CASSVEDSYGYTF
NA	TRBV7-2	TRBD1	TRBJ2-3	TGTGCCAGCAGCTTAAGGGACAGGTTCACAGATACGCAGTATTTT	CASSLRDRFTDTQYF
NA	TRBV25-1	TRBD1	TRBJ1-1	TGTGCCAGCAGTGAATGGGGGACAGACAGAACTGAAGCTTTCTTT	CASSEWGTDRTEAFF
NA	TRBV27	NA	TRBJ2-3	TGTGCCAGCAAAGGTCCCCCAGATACGCAGTATTTT	CASKGPPDTQYF
few	TRBV19	NA	TRBJ1-4	TGTGCCAGTAGAGGGAATGAAAAACTGTTTTTT	CASRGNEKLFF
NA	TRBV2	NA	TRBJ1-1	TGTGCCAGCAGTGCCGAGGGTCTTGTCCGGATGAACACTGAAGCTTTCTTT	CASSAEGLVRMNTEAFF
NA	TRBV5-1	TRBD2	TRBJ2-1	TGCGCCAGCAGCTTGGCTAGCGGGGGGCTTTACTACAATGAGCAGTTCTTC	CASSLASGGLYYNEQFF
NA	TRBV29-1	NA	TRBJ1-1	TGCAGCGTTTACATCTCAGTTGCGGAGAAGAACACTGAAGCTTTCTTT	CSVYISVAEKNTEAFF